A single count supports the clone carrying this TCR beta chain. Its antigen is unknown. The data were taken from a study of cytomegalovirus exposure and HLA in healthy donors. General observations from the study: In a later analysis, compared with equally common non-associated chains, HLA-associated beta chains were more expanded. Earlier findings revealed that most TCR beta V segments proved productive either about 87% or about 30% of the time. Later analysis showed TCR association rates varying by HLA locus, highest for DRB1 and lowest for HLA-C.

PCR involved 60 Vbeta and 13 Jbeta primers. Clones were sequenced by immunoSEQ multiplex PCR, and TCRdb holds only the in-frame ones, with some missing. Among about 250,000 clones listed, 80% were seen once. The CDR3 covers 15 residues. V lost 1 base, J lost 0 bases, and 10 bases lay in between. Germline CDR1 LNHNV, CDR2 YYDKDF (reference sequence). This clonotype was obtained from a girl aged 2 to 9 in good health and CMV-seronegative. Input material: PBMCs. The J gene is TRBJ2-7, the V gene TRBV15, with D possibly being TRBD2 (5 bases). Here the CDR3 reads CATSRGWRSSYEQYF. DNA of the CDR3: TGTGCCACCAGCAGAGGGTGGAGGAGCTCCTACGAGCAGTACTTC.